These 16 T cell receptor beta chains came from one sample sequenced in a study of blood T cells in healthy people across ages. The second PCR ran roughly 7 to 12 cycles with a sample-barcoded 5' primer and J-beta primers. In TCRdb, the 5' RACE reads were re-called with MiXCR into one record per CDR3 protein. Of some 1,500,000 distinct CDR3 sequences listed, about 42% are singletons. Sequencing was carried out using blood. The receptors come from a woman aged 18-29 years in good health.

This clonotype was detected a few times. The chain combines TRBV29-1 with TRBJ1-2, with 8 bases that match TRBD1. Germline CDR1 is SQVTM and CDR2 is ANQGSEA. J gave up 6 bases and V 1 base, and 10 bases lay outside the gene matches. The CDR3 loop spans 15 amino acids. The CDR3 here is CSVEGPGQGRHGYTF. CDR3 in DNA: TGCAGCGTTGAAGGCCCAGGACAGGGAAGGCATGGCTACACCTTC.

The chain uses TRBV20-1 and TRBJ2-5; 10 bases are a match to TRBD2. The tail of the sequence fits TRBJ2-7 better, so the J call may be wrong. CDR3 length equals 15 residues. Germline lookup yields CDR1 DFQATT and CDR2 SNEGSKA (reference sequence). CDR3 coding DNA: TGCAGTGCTCCAAGACTAGCGGGCCAACCCTACGAGCAGTACTTC. Its translation: CSAPRLAGQPYEQYF.

Comments on this clonotype: A much larger clonotype is one base distant, so this may be a read error. In nucleotides, the CDR3 is TGCAGCGTTGAATCAAGCGGGGATCATGAGCAGTACTTC. This encodes CSVESSGDHEQYF. The J gene is TRBJ2-5, the V gene TRBV29-1; TRBD2 agrees at 7 bases. The CDR3 sequence is 13 residues long. Germline V gene sequence: CDR1 SQVTM, CDR2 ANQGSEA. V trimming: 2 bases; J trimming: 11 bases; junction bases outside the gene matches: 11. Full variable domain (remainder filled in from reference TRBV29-1 and TRBJ2-5): SAVISQKPSRDICQRGTSLTIQCQVDSQVTMMFWYRQQPGQSLTLIATANQGSEATYESGFVIDKFPISRPNLTFSTLTVSNMSPEDSSIYLCSVESSGDHEQYFGPGTRLLVL.

This clonotype was picked up a small number of times. CDR3 DNA sequence: TGTGCCAGCAGCCAGGGGTGGGGGTGGGAAGGAAGAGAGACCCAGTACTTC. It is translated as CASSQGWGWEGRETQYF. The chain is built from TRBV3-1 and TRBJ2-5; D might be TRBD1 or TRBD2, each matching 5 bases. Germline-derived CDR1 and CDR2 are LGHDT and YNNKEL (reference sequence). The CDR3 loop spans 17 amino acids. V lost 3 bases and J lost 4, with 21 bases in between.

The chain has TRBV15 and TRBJ2-7; 8 bases fit TRBD1. Germline-derived CDR1 and CDR2 are LNHNV and YYDKDF (reference sequence). This CDR3 region has 16 residues. V was pared by 5 bases and J by 2 bases, with 11 bases of the junction left unmatched. As DNA, the CDR3 is TGTGCCACCAGCGCGAAGGGACAGGATGGGCCCTACGAGCAGTACTTC. Encoded protein: CATSAKGQDGPYEQYF.

This clonotype turned up a few times. V is TRBV19 and J is TRBJ2-5; D uncertain. Trimming took off 1 base at V and 11 bases at J, with 11 bases between the two ends. There are 12 residues in the CDR3. Germline CDR1 LNHDA, CDR2 SQIVND (reference sequence). CDR3 nucleotides: TGTGCCAGTAGTATAGGGCCCGGAAAGCAGTACTTC. It specifies CASSIGPGKQYF.

V gene TRBV7-2 combines with J gene TRBJ1-1; D remains unclear. The V and J ends lost 2 bases and 0 bases respectively, with 19 bases between them. Germline V lookup: CDR1 SGHTA, CDR2 FQGNSA. CDR3 length equals 18 residues. The CDR3 DNA sequence: TGTGCCAGCAGCTTAACCGGCAGGATTGCCTCCGTGAACACTGAAGCTTTCTTT. Its protein product is CASSLTGRIASVNTEAFF.

V usage is TRBV12-3 or TRBV12-4 and J usage is TRBJ1-2; 8 nucleotides agree with TRBD1. The CDR3 contains 14 residues. With V trimmed by 5 bases and J by 6 bases, 8 bases remained unmatched. CDR3: CASSHPTGANGYTF. The CDR3 bases are TGTGCCAGCAGTCATCCGACAGGGGCAAATGGCTACACCTTC.

The rearrangement links TRBV6-1 to TRBJ2-1, with a weak D call TRBD2 (5 bases). V lost 10 bases to trimming and J lost 4 bases, with 17 bases between them. The germline CDR1 and CDR2 sequences are MNHNS and SASEGT. The CDR3 is 14 amino acids. The CDR3 spells CATELVSRYNEQFF. The CDR3, as DNA: TGTGCCACCGAACTAGTTTCTAGATACAATGAGCAGTTCTTC.

CDR3 nucleotide sequence: TGCAGTGCTAGTCCAGGGCGAGATACGCAGTATTTT. It encodes CSASPGRDTQYF. The chain links TRBV20-1 to TRBJ2-3; TRBD1 might be the D (5 bases). CDR3 size: 12 residues. The germline V gene encodes CDR1 DFQATT and CDR2 SNEGSKA (reference sequence). V lost 3 bases, J lost 5 bases, and 9 bases lay in between.

The chain carries TRBV7-2 and TRBJ2-1; the D gene is possibly TRBD2 (6 bases). Germline lookup yields CDR1 SGHTA and CDR2 FQGNSA. The CDR3 is made up of 15 amino acids. V was pared by 6 bases and J by 0 bases, with 12 bases between. The DNA of the CDR3 is TGTGCCAGCAGAAGTCAGGGAGGCTCCTACAATGAGCAGTTCTTC. Translating it yields CASRSQGGSYNEQFF. The full variable domain, its missing parts supplied by reference TRBV7-2 and TRBJ2-1, is GAGVSQSPSNKVTEKGKDVELRCDPISGHTALYWYRQSLGQGLEFLIYFQGNSAPDKSGLPSDRFSAERTGGSVSTLTIQRTQQEDSAVYLCASRSQGGSYNEQFFGPGTRLTVL.

At least ten counts were recorded for this clonotype. This chain links TRBV20-1 with TRBJ2-1, with 8 bases lining up with TRBD1. Looked up from germline, CDR1 is DFQATT and CDR2 is SNEGSKA (reference sequence). The CDR3 length is 15 residues. Trimming removed 0 bases from V and 5 bases from J; junction bases left unmatched: 6. The CDR3 DNA reads as TGCAGTGCTAGAGACGGACAGGGCGAAAACAATGAGCAGTTCTTC. This encodes CSARDGQGENNEQFF.

This clonotype has just a few counts. The V call is TRBV21-1, the J call TRBJ2-5; the table's D call TRBD1 went unverified against the DNA. TRBV21-1 is assigned pseudogene status. This CDR3 contains 14 residues. The CDR3 loop is CASSIRDYQETQYF. The CDR3 nucleotides are TGTGCCAGCAGCATTCGGGACTATCAAGAGACCCAGTACTTC.

Notes on this clonotype: Sequence at one end of the junction differs from germline and may be a read error. This chain links TRBV25-1 with TRBJ2-3; the D gene is possibly TRBD1 (5 bases). In germline, CDR1 is MGHDK, CDR2 SYGVNS. CDR3 length equals 14 residues. CDR3 DNA sequence: TGTGCCAGCAGTGTAGCATCAAGCACAGGTACGCAGTATTTT. It is translated as CASSVASSTGTQYF.

This chain connects TRBV6-5 to TRBJ2-5; the D call may be TRBD1 or TRBD2 (5 bases each). Germline V gives CDR1 MNHEY, CDR2 SVGAGI. This CDR3 spans 15 amino acids. V lost 4 bases and J 4 bases, leaving 16 bases between the germline ends. The CDR3 DNA follows: TGTGCCAGCAGTTTTCGGACGGGGCCGGGAGAGACCCAGTACTTC. This sequence encodes CASSFRTGPGETQYF.

The V gene is TRBV27, the J gene TRBJ2-4; TRBD2 agrees at 7 bases. J gave up 13 bases and V 4 bases, and 10 bases lay outside the gene matches. The CDR3 loop spans 13 amino acids. Germline V CDR1 and CDR2: MNHEY, SMNVEV (reference sequence). Here the CDR3 DNA reads TGTGCCAGCAGTTCCCGTGGCGGGCGGGGGCAGTACTTC. Amino acids: CASSSRGGRGQYF.